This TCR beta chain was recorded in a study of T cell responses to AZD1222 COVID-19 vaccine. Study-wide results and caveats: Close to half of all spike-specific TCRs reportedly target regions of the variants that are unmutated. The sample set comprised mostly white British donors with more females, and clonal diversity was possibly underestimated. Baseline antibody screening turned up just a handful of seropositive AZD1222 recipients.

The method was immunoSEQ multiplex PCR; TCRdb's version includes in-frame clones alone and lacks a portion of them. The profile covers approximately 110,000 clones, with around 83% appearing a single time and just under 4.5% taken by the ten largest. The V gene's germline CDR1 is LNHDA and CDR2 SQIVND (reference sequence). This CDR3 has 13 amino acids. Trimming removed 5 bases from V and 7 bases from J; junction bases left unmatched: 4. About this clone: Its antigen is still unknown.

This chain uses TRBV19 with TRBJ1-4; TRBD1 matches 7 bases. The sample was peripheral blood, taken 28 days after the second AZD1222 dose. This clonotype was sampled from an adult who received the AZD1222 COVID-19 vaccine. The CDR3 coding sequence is TGTGCCAGTAGTGGGACAGACAGTGAAAAACTGTTTTTT. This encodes CASSGTDSEKLFF.